This T cell receptor (beta chain) was identified during a study of Graves' ophthalmopathy and Graves' hyperthyroidism (dated by TCRdb to the late 2010s). About the full investigation: Peripheral blood samples were taken at the time of initial diagnosis, before any treatment was given. The study used TCR beta repertoire signatures to distinguish Graves' ophthalmopathy from Graves' hyperthyroidism and to predict progression to ophthalmopathy. In total, over 130 blood samples were TCR-sequenced: around 42 ophthalmopathy, under 85 hyperthyroidism and some 17 hyperthyroidism-to-ophthalmopathy patients. To explore V-J signatures distinguishing ophthalmopathy from hyperthyroidism, a discovery set of 100 or so patients (fewer than 45 ophthalmopathy, about 57 stable hyperthyroidism) was enrolled. For independent validation, a separate cohort was made up of about 18 hyperthyroidism patients plus 17 patients who later progressed from hyperthyroidism to ophthalmopathy. T-cell repertoires of thyroid tissue and blood were compared in about 6 hyperthyroidism patients. Following sampling, methimazole starting at 30 mg daily was administered to hyperthyroidism patients, and high-dose intravenous methylprednisolone was administered to ophthalmopathy patients. The 100 or so discovery patients were randomly split 7:3 into training and test sets.

On the study overall, not on this receptor specifically: In validation, the model predicted ophthalmopathy progression with about 70% sensitivity and 72% to 80% specificity; roughly 11 predicted patients were CT-confirmed with GO in a median of about 6.2 months. Sample size was not predetermined statistically, and investigators were not blinded to group allocation. The 13-signature model separated ophthalmopathy from stable hyperthyroidism with 85% to 90% sensitivity and about 81% specificity in cross-validation, and 80%/75% in the test set. Among expanded thyroid clonotypes with frequency above 0.001, most also showed up in blood, which suggests that blood repertoires may reflect the thyroid immune response.

Hyperthyroidism was defined as stable when no progression to ophthalmopathy occurred within 18 months of follow-up. The hyperthyroidism patients were 18 to 65 years old and newly diagnosed, with a disease duration of less than 2 months. Anyone with other autoimmune diseases, uncontrolled infections, pregnancy or lactation was excluded from the study. Clinical symptoms, serum thyroxine, TRAb, thyroid ultrasound and orbital computed tomography were used for diagnosis. Using Ficoll-Paque density gradient centrifugation, PBMCs were isolated from over 8.5 ml of fresh peripheral blood. Total RNA was extracted with Trizol reagent and quality-checked on an Agilent 2100 Bioanalyzer. For repertoire sequencing, TCR beta CDR3 regions were amplified from RNA transcripts. The first round of RT-PCR was done with HTBI primers and the Qiagen OneStep RT-PCR kit, and was followed by a second round of multiplex PCR, then size selection and purification. The libraries underwent paired-end sequencing with 100 bp reads on an Illumina HiSeq2000. The authors processed their data as follows. SOAPnuke was used to process the reads, throwing out any read that had adapters, had uncalled bases, had a mean Phred below 15, or lacked an exact constant-primer or identifier match. High-quality paired reads were merged with COPE v1.2.5. Each unique nucleotide sequence was defined as a clonotype, and clonotypes were aligned to IMGT TRB V, D and J references with MiTCR v1.1. The analysis was limited to V-J combinations with a frequency above 0.0001, which together covered approximately 99% of repertoires. A TCR clonal expansion and chaos score per V-J combination was defined as the ratio of F50 clonal expansion to chaos observed in the TCRdist matrix. Welch's t-statistics and random forest were used to reduce features to more than ten V-J combinations, which were fed into a naive Bayes classifier. The similarity between thyroid and blood repertoires was quantified using the Morisita-Horn index. Through fastp at Q25 and MiXCR, TCRdb rebuilt clones from the public reads, retaining in-frame beta chains. Rows with a matching CDR3 protein are joined into one entry that keeps the most common DNA and genes. The V and J calls were determined by TCRdb, not by the authors. Present in this sample are fewer than 650,000 distinct CDR3 sequences, 22% of which were seen just once. Together, the top ten hold 7.1% of the sample.

This clonotype was counted ten times or more. Its antigen specificity is not known. No base quality information exists; no much larger clone differs at one position. Sequenced: peripheral blood. The TCR was taken from a woman younger than 35 with stable Graves' hyperthyroidism. Some clones in this sample may be carry-over from other donors' samples. Donor details come from another sample of the same person, matched by shared clones.

CDR3 loop: CASSHVKGDIKTNEAFF. In nucleotide form, the sequence is TGTGCCAGCAGTCATGTCAAAGGGGATATAAAAACCAATGAAGCTTTCTTT. Recombination linked TRBV12-3 or TRBV12-4 to TRBJ1-1, with TRBD1 as a weak D call on 5 bases. Relative to germline, V is 5 bases shorter and J is 7 bases shorter, with 26 bases between their ends. The CDR3 spans 17 residues, from the cysteine through the phenylalanine. Here the CDR3 DNA is all that survives: 51 bases in frame from base 1.